In its sample, the clone carrying this T cell receptor beta chain was seen a few times. The data derive from a study of blood T cell repertoires in COVID-19. Looking at the study overall: Spain, Italy and the United States supplied samples that represented acute and convalescent COVID-19.

The cohort comprised adults aged roughly 18 to 95 years residing in about two dozen US areas. The data were produced by immunoSEQ multiplex PCR, yet TCRdb's version contains in-frame clones alone and is incomplete. The sample holds about 270,000 clones; 88% are singletons and the top ten take less than 3%. What was sequenced was PBMCs or T cells enriched from blood (not recorded which). This clonotype was obtained from a woman between 45 and 60 years old who had recovered from COVID-19.

CDR3: CASSQNSGSRETQYF. The CDR3 region has the DNA TGTGCCAGCAGCCAAAATAGCGGGAGTCGAGAGACCCAGTACTTC. The rearrangement joins TRBV7-2 to TRBJ2-5; 9 positions agree with TRBD2. Germline CDR1 is SGHTA and CDR2 is FQGNSA. The CDR3 runs 15 residues. Losses at the gene ends were 5 bases for V and 4 bases for J; bases not matched to a gene: 8.